The 30 T cell receptor beta chains below all came from one sample that was sequenced in a study of early T cells in non-severe SARS-CoV-2 infection. TCRdb passed the 5' RACE reads through MiXCR, listing each CDR3 protein once. Altogether around 77,000 distinct CDR3 sequences are present, approximately 12% being singletons, with the ten largest covering about 16%. The sample was whole blood, taken at baseline. These receptors were obtained from an adult who was a healthcare worker with PCR-confirmed SARS-CoV-2 infection or an uninfected control (not recorded which). The donor label of this sample is uncertain.

The rearrangement links TRBV7-2 to TRBJ2-4; no definite D call. Germline V gene data show CDR1 as SGHTA and CDR2 as FQGNSA. The CDR3 totals 16 residues. With 5 bases removed from V and 0 bases from J, the gap between germline ends came to 14 bases. The CDR3 nucleotides read TGTGCCAGCAGCCTAATGGCAGCACTAGCCAAAAACATTCAGTACTTC. This sequence encodes CASSLMAALAKNIQYF.

This clonotype was observed a handful of times. The chain uses TRBV6-2 or TRBV6-3 and TRBJ2-5; D is undetermined. The CDR3 sequence is 11 residues long. The V end lost 2 bases, the J end lost 5 bases, and 3 bases lay between the germline ends. The germline CDR1 and CDR2 sequences are MNHEY and SVGEGT. CDR3 in amino acids: CASSYKETQYF. The CDR3 nucleotides are TGTGCCAGCAGTTACAAGGAGACCCAGTACTTC.

In this sample, this clonotype turned up many times. This rearrangement joins TRBV11-2 to TRBJ1-6; D remains unclear. The V end was cut by 3 bases, the J end by 8 bases, with 5 bases between. CDR1 and CDR2 from the germline V gene are SGHAT and FQNNGV. This CDR3 comprises 12 residues. The CDR3 DNA is TGTGCCAGCAGCTTGAGTGATTCACCCCTCCACTTT. Translation gives CASSLSDSPLHF.

V gene TRBV25-1 combines with J gene TRBJ2-1, with 7 nucleotides matching TRBD2. With 2 bases clipped from V and 0 bases from J, the junction kept 10 bases outside the gene matches. The CDR3 totals 18 residues. Germline-derived CDR1 and CDR2 are MGHDK and SYGVNS. The CDR3 DNA reads as TGTGCCAGCAGTGAACGAGAGAGAGCGGGGATCTCCTACAATGAGCAGTTCTTC. This codes for CASSERERAGISYNEQFF.

This clonotype was seen many times. V is TRBV4-2 and J is TRBJ2-7; 7 bases are a match to TRBD1. Germline V gene lookup returns CDR1 LGHNA and CDR2 YNFKEQ. The CDR3 has 16 amino acids. V shed 1 base, J shed 0 bases, and the junction held 6 bases outside the gene matches. CDR3: CASSQAAGTVSYEQYF. Here the CDR3 DNA reads TGTGCCAGCAGCCAAGCCGCCGGGACAGTCTCCTACGAGCAGTACTTC.

This clonotype was counted at least ten times. CDR3 in DNA: TGTGCCAGCACCAACTCTGGGGCCAACGTCCTGACTTTC. It encodes CASTNSGANVLTF. The chain carries TRBV27 and TRBJ2-6; no clear D. V was pared by 7 bases and J by 0 bases, with 4 bases between. Germline V lookup: CDR1 MNHEY, CDR2 SMNVEV (reference sequence). This CDR3 is built from 13 residues.

This clonotype was picked up many times. The V gene is TRBV7-3, the J gene TRBJ1-1, with D possibly TRBD1 on 5 matching bases. Germline V gene data show CDR1 as SGHTA and CDR2 as FQGTGA. The CDR3 covers 15 residues. Trimming took off 5 bases at V and 0 bases at J, with 13 bases between the two ends. In DNA, the CDR3 is TGTGCCAGCAGCCGGGGGGGTAACCTGAACACTGAAGCTTTCTTT. The encoded protein is CASSRGGNLNTEAFF.

This clonotype was found many times. The chain combines TRBV20-1 with TRBJ2-7, with a possible D match to TRBD1 (6 bases). The germline V and J ends were trimmed by 6 bases and 0 bases, with 12 bases remaining between them. The CDR3 contains 13 residues. CDR1 and CDR2 from the germline V gene are DFQATT and SNEGSKA (reference sequence). CDR3 protein: CSAHQTGSYEQYF. CDR3 DNA sequence: TGCAGTGCACATCAGACAGGCTCCTACGAGCAGTACTTC.

The chain joins TRBV29-1 to TRBJ2-1; D may be TRBD1 (6 bases). Germline lookup yields CDR1 SQVTM and CDR2 ANQGSEA. The CDR3 runs to 16 residues. The ends were cut back, 2 bases at V and 0 bases at J, with 14 bases in the middle. In DNA form, the CDR3 reads TGCAGCGTTGAAACAAACAGGGCTAGCTCCTACAATGAGCAGTTCTTC. It is translated as CSVETNRASSYNEQFF.

The CDR3 sequence: CASSLSPYEQYF. The CDR3 DNA follows: TGTGCCAGCAGTTTATCACCCTACGAGCAGTACTTC. V and J are TRBV28 and TRBJ2-7; D is undetermined. The CDR3 is made up of 12 amino acids. V lost 1 base, J lost 2 bases, and 3 bases lay in between. CDR1 and CDR2 (germline): MDHEN, SYDVKM. The full variable domain, rest sourced from reference TRBV28 and TRBJ2-7, is DVKVTQSSRYLVKRTGEKVFLECVQDMDHENMFWYRQDPGLGLRLIYFSYDVKMKEKGDIPEGYSVSREKKERFSLILESASTNQTSMYLCASSLSPYEQYFGPGTRLTVT.

This clonotype was seen repeatedly, ten times or more. The chain carries TRBV29-1 and TRBJ2-1; TRBD2 aligns across 7 bases. The trim removed 4 bases at V and 7 bases at J, leaving 7 bases unmatched. This CDR3 has 13 residues. From germline, CDR1 is SQVTM and CDR2 ANQGSEA. In nucleotides, the CDR3 is TGCAGCGTTGTGCGACTAGCATGGAATGAGCAGTTCTTC. Translating gives CSVVRLAWNEQFF.

The chain has TRBV3-1 and TRBJ1-4; no firm D call. Germline values: CDR1 LGHDT, CDR2 YNNKEL (reference sequence). Between the trimmed V and J ends, which lost 4 bases and 0 bases, there was a span of 9 bases. This CDR3 comprises 15 residues. For the CDR3, the DNA is TGTGCCAGCAGCCCCGGATCCGCAACTAATGAAAAACTGTTTTTT. Its translation: CASSPGSATNEKLFF.

The rearrangement links TRBV6-5 to TRBJ1-2; 8 bases are shared with TRBD1. The junction had 0 bases not matched to a gene; V was cut back by 0 bases and J by 0 bases. CDR3 length: 15 amino acids. The V gene's germline CDR1 is MNHEY and CDR2 SVGAGI. The CDR3 spells CASSYSQGANYGYTF. CDR3 nucleotides: TGTGCCAGCAGTTACTCACAGGGGGCTAACTATGGCTACACCTTC.

V and J are TRBV7-8 and TRBJ2-3, with D perhaps TRBD2 (5 bases). The germline gives CDR1 SGHVS, CDR2 FQNEAQ. The V end lost 5 bases, the J end lost 0 bases, and 18 bases lay between the germline ends. This CDR3 spans 17 amino acids. The CDR3 region is CASSLPGNGKSTDTQYF. CDR3 DNA: TGTGCCAGCAGCCTCCCGGGGAATGGGAAAAGCACAGATACGCAGTATTTT.

This clonotype occurred a few times. J is TRBJ1-1 and V is TRBV15, with 11 bases that match TRBD1. J gave up 5 bases and V 2 bases, and 4 bases lay outside the gene matches. This CDR3 has 15 amino acids. From germline, CDR1 is LNHNV and CDR2 YYDKDF (reference sequence). The CDR3, as DNA: TGTGCCACCAGCAGACGGACAGGGGGCTGGACTGAAGCTTTCTTT. Encoded protein: CATSRRTGGWTEAFF.

This clonotype was counted between two and nine times. The genes are TRBV5-1 and TRBJ2-2; D gene uncertain. From germline, CDR1 is SGHRS and CDR2 YFSETQ. The CDR3 has 15 residues. V was shortened by 0 bases and J by 0 bases, with 6 bases between the two germline ends. The CDR3 nucleotides read TGCGCCAGCAGCTTGGTCTCTGCGAACACCGGGGAGCTGTTTTTT. Amino acid sequence: CASSLVSANTGELFF.

The table lists this clonotype with a few counts. The chain uses TRBV12-3 or TRBV12-4 and TRBJ2-5; D perhaps matches TRBD2 (6 bases). The V gene lost 5 bases and the J gene lost 2 bases, with 15 bases spanning the gap. There are 15 residues in the CDR3. CDR3 region: CASSRLPGRQETQYF. The CDR3 coding sequence is TGTGCCAGCAGTCGCTTGCCTGGGAGGCAAGAGACCCAGTACTTC.

This clonotype came up once. The chain carries TRBV19 and TRBJ2-3, with a tentative D call TRBD2 (6 bases). This CDR3 has 15 residues. The germline V gene has CDR1 LNHDA and CDR2 SQIVND (reference sequence). With 5 bases removed from V and 0 bases from J, the gap between germline ends came to 12 bases. The CDR3 DNA reads as TGTGCCAGTAGTCAAACGGGGACTAGCACAGATACGCAGTATTTT. Its protein product is CASSQTGTSTDTQYF.

The rearrangement uses TRBV19 and TRBJ1-2; D is unclear. The germline V gene has CDR1 LNHDA and CDR2 SQIVND (reference sequence). Trimming left V 8 bases short and J 2 bases short, with 18 bases between. CDR3 length: 15 amino acids. CDR3 loop: CASHPIWQPNYGYTF. CDR3 DNA sequence: TGTGCCAGTCACCCGATATGGCAGCCCAACTATGGCTACACCTTC. The full variable domain, with the rest looked up from reference TRBV19 and TRBJ1-2, is DGGITQSPKYLFRKEGQNVTLSCEQNLNHDAMYWYRQDPGQGLRLIYYSQIVNDFQKGDIAEGYSVSREKKESFPLTVTSAQKNPTAFYLCASHPIWQPNYGYTFGSGTRLTVV.

This clonotype was seen a few times. The V and J genes are TRBV5-5 and TRBJ1-1, with D perhaps matching TRBD1 (5 bases). The V and J ends lost 1 base and 0 bases respectively, with 10 bases between them. This CDR3 is 15 amino acids long. The V gene's germline CDR1 is SGHKS and CDR2 YYEKEE (reference sequence). In DNA form, the CDR3 reads TGTGCCAGCAGCTTGCGGACAAGGGTGAACACTGAAGCTTTCTTT. Protein sequence: CASSLRTRVNTEAFF. The full variable domain, in which reference TRBV5-5 and TRBJ1-1 provide the parts outside the CDR3, is DAGVTQSPTHLIKTRGQQVTLRCSPISGHKSVSWYQQVLGQGPQFIFQYYEKEERGRGNFPDRFSARQFPNYSSELNVNALLLGDSALYLCASSLRTRVNTEAFFGQGTRLTVV.

The chain employs TRBV10-1 and TRBJ1-1, with D possibly matching TRBD1 (5 bases). Per germline, CDR1 WNHNN and CDR2 SYGVQD (reference sequence). Trimming took off 4 bases at V and 1 base at J, with 7 bases between the two ends. The CDR3 length is 13 residues. Here the CDR3 reads CASSAGQNTEAFF. The CDR3 DNA sequence: TGCGCCAGCAGTGCAGGACAGAACACTGAAGCTTTCTTT.

The rearrangement uses TRBV5-1 and TRBJ2-5; TRBD2 aligns across 13 bases. With V trimmed by 3 bases and J by 6 bases, 5 bases remained unmatched. CDR1 is SGHRS, CDR2 YFSETQ, per germline. This CDR3 contains 15 residues. The chain's CDR3 is CASSSQTSGGKTQYF. Here the CDR3 DNA reads TGCGCCAGCAGCTCGCAGACTAGCGGGGGGAAGACCCAGTACTTC.

The chain is built from TRBV10-2 and TRBJ2-7; the D is unclear. Germline CDR1 WSHSY, CDR2 SAAADI. Trimming removed 3 bases at V and 3 bases at J, with 6 bases between. This CDR3 has 12 residues. The CDR3 sequence: CASSDTFYEQYF. The CDR3 bases are TGCGCCAGCAGTGACACTTTCTACGAGCAGTACTTC.

There are a few counts of this clonotype. This chain uses TRBV7-7 with TRBJ2-2; D gene unclear. CDR3 length: 13 residues. Looked up from germline, CDR1 is SSHAT and CDR2 is FNYEAQ (reference sequence). The V and J ends lost 2 bases and 5 bases respectively, with 6 bases between them. CDR3 loop: CASSLLETGELFF. The CDR3 DNA follows: TGTGCCAGCAGCTTACTTGAGACCGGGGAGCTGTTTTTT.

V gene TRBV2 combines with J gene TRBJ1-2; unclear D gene. Germline lookup yields CDR1 SNHLY and CDR2 FYNNEI. V lost 8 bases and J 5 bases, leaving 21 bases between the germline ends. The CDR3 spans 15 residues. Written as DNA, the CDR3 is TGTGCCAGCTTCCGAATGGGAAGGGATAGGTATGGCTACACCTTC. Translation: CASFRMGRDRYGYTF.

This clonotype was observed a handful of times. The CDR3 bases are TGTGCCAGCAGTGATTTGGACAGCTCGTGCGAGCAGTACTTC. Translation gives CASSDLDSSCEQYF. The chain uses TRBV25-1 and TRBJ2-7; perhaps TRBD1 as D (6 bases). V shed 3 bases and J shed 6 bases, with 15 bases lying between them. This CDR3 spans 14 amino acids. The V gene's germline CDR1 is MGHDK and CDR2 SYGVNS.

This clonotype was counted between two and nine times. The chain links TRBV24-1 to TRBJ1-5, with unresolved D. V shed 3 bases and J shed 1 base, with 3 bases lying between them. Germline V gene lookup returns CDR1 KGHDR and CDR2 SFDVKD. The CDR3 length is 13 residues. CDR3 in amino acids: CATSDGSNQPQHF. The CDR3 coding sequence is TGTGCCACCAGTGATGGAAGCAATCAGCCCCAGCATTTT.

Ten or more counts support this clonotype. This chain uses TRBV5-6 with TRBJ2-6; D ambiguous. CDR3 length: 18 amino acids. The V gene lost 1 base and the J gene lost 4 bases, with 18 bases spanning the gap. The germline V gene encodes CDR1 SGHDT and CDR2 YYEEEE. In DNA form, the CDR3 reads TGTGCCAGCAGCTTGTTGGTATCTGGCCCAGAGGGGGCCAACGTCCTGACTTTC. Translating it yields CASSLLVSGPEGANVLTF.

This clonotype came up many times. V is TRBV20-1 and J is TRBJ2-6; tentative D call: TRBD1 (5 bases). Deletions cut 0 bases from V and 1 base from J, with 7 bases between. Germline V gene data show CDR1 as DFQATT and CDR2 as SNEGSKA (reference sequence). The CDR3 extends over 15 amino acids. CDR3 residues: CSARDQGSGANVLTF. The CDR3 DNA follows: TGCAGTGCTAGAGATCAGGGATCTGGGGCCAACGTCCTGACTTTC.

This clonotype was detected a few times. This chain uses TRBV7-2 with TRBJ1-2; D remains unclear. CDR1 and CDR2 from the germline V gene are SGHTA and FQGNSA. This CDR3 has 14 amino acids. Trimming pared 1 base from V and 4 bases from J, leaving 10 bases between. For the CDR3, the DNA is TGTGCCAGCAGCTTAGGATCCACCGGCTATGGCTACACCTTC. It is translated as CASSLGSTGYGYTF.